The text below deals with one TCR beta chain. Its specificity is unknown. This sample stems from a study of T cell repertoires in cytomegalovirus infection. General study results and limits: HLA-C-restricted, CMV-specific TCR beta clonotypes were dominant ex vivo.

TCRdb redid the calling of the reads with MiXCR, one entry per CDR3 protein. The data contain about 740,000 distinct CDR3 sequences, 35% of them singletons. Trimming removed 6 bases from V and 5 bases from J; junction bases left unmatched: 12. The germline CDR1 and CDR2 sequences are SEHNR and FQNEAQ (reference sequence). This CDR3 is 16 amino acids long. The sequence was obtained from a human donor in good health (CMV status not recorded). Some clones in this sample may be carry-over from other donors' samples. The sample taken for sequencing was PBMCs. V and J are TRBV7-9 and TRBJ2-1; TRBD1 matches 8 bases. The chain's CDR3 is CASRAVGTGANNEQFF. The CDR3 DNA reads as TGTGCCAGCAGGGCGGTCGGGACAGGTGCTAACAATGAGCAGTTCTTC.